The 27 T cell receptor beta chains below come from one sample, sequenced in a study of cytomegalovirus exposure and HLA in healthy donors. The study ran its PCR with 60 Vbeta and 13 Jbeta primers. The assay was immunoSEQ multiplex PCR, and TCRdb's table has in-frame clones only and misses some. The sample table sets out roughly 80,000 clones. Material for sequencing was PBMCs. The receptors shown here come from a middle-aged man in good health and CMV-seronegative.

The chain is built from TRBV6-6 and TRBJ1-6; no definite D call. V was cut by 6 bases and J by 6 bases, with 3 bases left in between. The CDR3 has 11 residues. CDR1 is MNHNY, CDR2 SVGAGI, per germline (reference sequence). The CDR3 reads CASRLNSPLHF. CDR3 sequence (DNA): TGTGCCAGCAGACTTAATTCACCCCTCCACTTT.

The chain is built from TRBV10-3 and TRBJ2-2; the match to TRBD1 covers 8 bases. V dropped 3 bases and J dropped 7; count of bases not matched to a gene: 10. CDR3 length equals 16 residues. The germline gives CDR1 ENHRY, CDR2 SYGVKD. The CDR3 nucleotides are TGTGCCATCAGTGACGACAGGGGAATAGAATACGGGGAGCTGTTTTTT. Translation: CAISDDRGIEYGELFF.

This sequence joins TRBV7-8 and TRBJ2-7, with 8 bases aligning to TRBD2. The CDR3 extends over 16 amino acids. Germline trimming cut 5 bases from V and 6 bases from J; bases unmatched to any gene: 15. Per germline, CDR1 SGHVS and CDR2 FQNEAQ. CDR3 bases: TGTGCCAGCAGCCTAACCCCGGGACTAGTCTCTGGCGAGCAGTACTTC. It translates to CASSLTPGLVSGEQYF.

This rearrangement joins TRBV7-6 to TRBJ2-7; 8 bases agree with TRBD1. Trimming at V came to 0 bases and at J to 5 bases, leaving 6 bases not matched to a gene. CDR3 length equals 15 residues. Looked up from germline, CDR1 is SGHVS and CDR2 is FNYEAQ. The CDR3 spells CASSLARQGAHEQYF. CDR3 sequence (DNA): TGTGCCAGCAGCTTAGCGCGTCAGGGGGCCCACGAGCAGTACTTC.

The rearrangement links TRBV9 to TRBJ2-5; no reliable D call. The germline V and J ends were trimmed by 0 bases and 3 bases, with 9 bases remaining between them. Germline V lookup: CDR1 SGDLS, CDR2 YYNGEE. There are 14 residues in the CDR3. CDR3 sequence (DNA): TGTGCCAGCAGCGTAGGAGGTTGGGAAGAGACCCAGTACTTC. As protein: CASSVGGWEETQYF.

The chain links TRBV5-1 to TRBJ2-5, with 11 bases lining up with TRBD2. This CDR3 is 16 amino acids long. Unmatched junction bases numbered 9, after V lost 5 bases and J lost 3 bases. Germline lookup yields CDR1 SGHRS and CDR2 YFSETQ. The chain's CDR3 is CASRYTSGGTKETQYF. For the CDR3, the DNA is TGCGCCAGCAGGTATACTAGCGGGGGAACTAAAGAGACCCAGTACTTC.

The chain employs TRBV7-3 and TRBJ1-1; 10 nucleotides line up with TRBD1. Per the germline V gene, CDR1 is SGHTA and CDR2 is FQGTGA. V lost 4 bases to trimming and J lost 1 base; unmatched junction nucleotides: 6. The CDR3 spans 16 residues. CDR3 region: CASSSPGQGRNTEAFF. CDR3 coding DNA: TGTGCCAGCAGCTCTCCGGGACAGGGGAGGAACACTGAAGCTTTCTTT.

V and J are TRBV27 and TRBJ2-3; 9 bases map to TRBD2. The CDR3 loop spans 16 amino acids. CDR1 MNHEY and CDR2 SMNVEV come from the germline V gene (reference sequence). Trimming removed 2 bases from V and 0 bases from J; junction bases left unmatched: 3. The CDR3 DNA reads TGTGCCAGCAGTTTACTAGCGGGGAGTAGCACAGATACGCAGTATTTT. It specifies CASSLLAGSSTDTQYF.

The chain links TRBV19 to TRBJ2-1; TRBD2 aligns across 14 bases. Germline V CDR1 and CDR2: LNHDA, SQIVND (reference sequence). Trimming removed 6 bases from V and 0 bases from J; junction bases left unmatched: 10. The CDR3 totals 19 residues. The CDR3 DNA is TGTGCCAGTAGCCCCGGACTAGCGGGGGGCCTGGGCTCCTACAATGAGCAGTTCTTC. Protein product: CASSPGLAGGLGSYNEQFF.

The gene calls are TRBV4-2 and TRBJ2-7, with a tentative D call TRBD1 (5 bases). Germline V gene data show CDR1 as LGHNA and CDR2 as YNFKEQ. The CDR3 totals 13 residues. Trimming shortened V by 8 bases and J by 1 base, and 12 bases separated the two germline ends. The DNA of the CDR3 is TGTGCCAGCCGGCGTGACAGTTCCTACGAGCAGTACTTC. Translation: CASRRDSSYEQYF.

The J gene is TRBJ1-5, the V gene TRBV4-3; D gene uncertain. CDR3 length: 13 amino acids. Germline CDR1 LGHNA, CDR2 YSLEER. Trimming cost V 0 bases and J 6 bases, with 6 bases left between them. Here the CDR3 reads CASSQDRGQPQHF. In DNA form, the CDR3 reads TGCGCCAGCAGCCAAGATCGGGGTCAGCCCCAGCATTTT.

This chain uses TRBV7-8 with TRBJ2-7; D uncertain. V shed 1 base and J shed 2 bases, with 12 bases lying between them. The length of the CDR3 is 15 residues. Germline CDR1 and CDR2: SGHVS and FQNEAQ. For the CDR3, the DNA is TGTGCCAGCAGCTTAGGGCAGGCTGGGCCCTACGAGCAGTACTTC. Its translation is CASSLGQAGPYEQYF.

The CDR3 sequence is CASSLGFAGRGSYGYTF. The CDR3 DNA reads TGTGCCAGCAGCTTAGGTTTTGCAGGCCGGGGTTCCTATGGCTACACCTTC. The chain is built from TRBV7-2 and TRBJ1-2; D is undetermined. This CDR3 region has 17 residues. V lost 1 base to trimming and J lost 4 bases, with 19 bases between them. Germline V gene sequence: CDR1 SGHTA, CDR2 FQGNSA.

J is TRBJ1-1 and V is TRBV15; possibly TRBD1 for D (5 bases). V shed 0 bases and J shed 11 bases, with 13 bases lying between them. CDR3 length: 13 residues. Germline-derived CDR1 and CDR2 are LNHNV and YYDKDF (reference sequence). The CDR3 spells CATSRDGRDGAFF. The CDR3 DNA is TGTGCCACCAGCAGAGATGGCAGGGATGGTGCTTTCTTT. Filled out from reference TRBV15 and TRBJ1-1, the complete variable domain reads DAMVIQNPRYQVTQFGKPVTLSCSQTLNHNVMYWYQQKSSQAPKLLFHYYDKDFNNEADTPDNFQSRRPNTSFCFLDIRSPGLGDTAMYLCATSRDGRDGAFFGQGTRLTVV.

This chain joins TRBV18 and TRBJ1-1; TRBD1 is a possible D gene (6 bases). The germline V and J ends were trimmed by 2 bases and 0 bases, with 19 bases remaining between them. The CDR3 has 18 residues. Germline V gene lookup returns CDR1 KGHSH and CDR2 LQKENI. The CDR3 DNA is TGTGCCAGCTCACCAATCTCTGGACAGCTAGGCATGAACACTGAAGCTTTCTTT. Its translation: CASSPISGQLGMNTEAFF.

CDR3 residues: CASSPAPTGHSYNEQFF. As DNA, the CDR3 is TGTGCCAGCAGCCCAGCCCCGACAGGGCACTCCTACAATGAGCAGTTCTTC. The gene calls are TRBV9 and TRBJ2-1; 7 bases agree with TRBD1. The trim removed 4 bases at V and 0 bases at J, leaving 10 bases unmatched. The germline V gene encodes CDR1 SGDLS and CDR2 YYNGEE. CDR3 length equals 17 residues.

The CDR3 DNA follows: TGTGCCAGCAGTTTAACAGGGGGTCAGCCCCAGCATTTT. Its protein is CASSLTGGQPQHF. The V and J genes are TRBV28 and TRBJ1-5; 8 bases line up with TRBD1. This CDR3 is 13 amino acids long. V was pared by 2 bases and J by 6 bases, with 0 bases of the junction left unmatched. Germline CDR1 is MDHEN and CDR2 is SYDVKM. The full variable domain, rest sourced from reference TRBV28 and TRBJ1-5, is DVKVTQSSRYLVKRTGEKVFLECVQDMDHENMFWYRQDPGLGLRLIYFSYDVKMKEKGDIPEGYSVSREKKERFSLILESASTNQTSMYLCASSLTGGQPQHFGDGTRLSIL.

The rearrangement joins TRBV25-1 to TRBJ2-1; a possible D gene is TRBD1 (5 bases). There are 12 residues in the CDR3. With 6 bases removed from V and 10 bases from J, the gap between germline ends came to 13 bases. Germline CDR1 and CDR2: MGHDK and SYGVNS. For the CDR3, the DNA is TGTGCCAGCAGCCGACCCAGACAGGAGCAGTTCTTC. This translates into CASSRPRQEQFF.

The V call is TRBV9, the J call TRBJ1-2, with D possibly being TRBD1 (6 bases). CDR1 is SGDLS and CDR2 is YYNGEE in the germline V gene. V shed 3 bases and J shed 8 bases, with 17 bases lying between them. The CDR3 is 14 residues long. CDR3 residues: CASSGSHTGSGYTF. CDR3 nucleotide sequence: TGTGCCAGCAGCGGCTCCCATACAGGGTCGGGCTACACCTTC.

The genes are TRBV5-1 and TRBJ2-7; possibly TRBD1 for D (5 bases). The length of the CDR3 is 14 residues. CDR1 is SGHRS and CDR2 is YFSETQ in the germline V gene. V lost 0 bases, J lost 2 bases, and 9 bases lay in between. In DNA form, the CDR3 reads TGCGCCAGCAGCTTGGGCAGGGCAGCCTACGAGCAGTACTTC. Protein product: CASSLGRAAYEQYF.

The CDR3 sequence is CASSPYQGGNTEAFF. The DNA of the CDR3 is TGTGCCAGCTCTCCCTACCAGGGGGGCAACACTGAAGCTTTCTTT. The chain recombines TRBV2 with TRBJ1-1; 7 bases line up with TRBD1. There are 15 residues in the CDR3. CDR1 is SNHLY and CDR2 is FYNNEI in the germline V gene. After removal of 8 bases from V and 2 bases from J, the junction contained 11 bases not matched to a gene.

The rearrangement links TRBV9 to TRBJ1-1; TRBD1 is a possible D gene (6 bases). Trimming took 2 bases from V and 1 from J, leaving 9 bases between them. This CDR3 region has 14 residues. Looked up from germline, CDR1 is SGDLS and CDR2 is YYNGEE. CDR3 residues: CASSVLGQNTEAFF. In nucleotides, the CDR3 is TGTGCCAGCAGCGTCCTGGGACAGAACACTGAAGCTTTCTTT.

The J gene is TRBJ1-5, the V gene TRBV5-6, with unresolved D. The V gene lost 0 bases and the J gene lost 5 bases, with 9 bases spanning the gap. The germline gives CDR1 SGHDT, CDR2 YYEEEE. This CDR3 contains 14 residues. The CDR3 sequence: CASSLVGEHQPQHF. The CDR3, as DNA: TGTGCCAGCAGCTTGGTTGGTGAGCATCAGCCCCAGCATTTT.

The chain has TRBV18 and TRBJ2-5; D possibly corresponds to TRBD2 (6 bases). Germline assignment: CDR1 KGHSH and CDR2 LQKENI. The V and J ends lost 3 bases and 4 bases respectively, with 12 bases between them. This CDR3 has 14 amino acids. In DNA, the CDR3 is TGTGCCAGCTCACCCTCTAGCGCGGGAGAGACCCAGTACTTC. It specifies CASSPSSAGETQYF. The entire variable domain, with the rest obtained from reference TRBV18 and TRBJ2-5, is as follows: NAGVMQNPRHLVRRRGQEARLRCSPMKGHSHVYWYRQLPEEGLKFMVYLQKENIIDESGMPKERFSAEFPKEGPSILRIQQVVRGDSAAYFCASSPSSAGETQYFGPGTRLLVL.

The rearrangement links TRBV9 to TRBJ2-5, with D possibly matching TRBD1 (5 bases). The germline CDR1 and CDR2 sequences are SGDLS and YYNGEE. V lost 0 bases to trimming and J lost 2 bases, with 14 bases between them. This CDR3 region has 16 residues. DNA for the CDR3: TGTGCCAGCAGCGTAGCTTCAGGGCTGAGGCAAGAGACCCAGTACTTC. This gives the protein CASSVASGLRQETQYF.

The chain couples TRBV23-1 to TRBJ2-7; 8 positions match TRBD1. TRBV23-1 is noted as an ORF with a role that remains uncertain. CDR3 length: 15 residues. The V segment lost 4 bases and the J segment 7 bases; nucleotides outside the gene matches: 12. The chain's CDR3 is CASSPRTGLPVEQYF. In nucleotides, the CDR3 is TGCGCCAGCAGTCCCCGGACAGGGCTCCCGGTGGAGCAGTACTTC.

The DNA for the CDR3 is TGTGCCAGCAGCTTGATCGACTCTCAAGAGACCCAGTACTTC. Protein product: CASSLIDSQETQYF. This chain joins TRBV5-4 and TRBJ2-5; D not resolved. The V and J ends lost 1 base and 2 bases respectively, with 9 bases between them. The V gene's germline CDR1 is SGHNT and CDR2 YYREEE (reference sequence). This CDR3 comprises 14 residues. The full variable domain, its missing parts supplied by reference TRBV5-4 and TRBJ2-5, is ETGVTQSPTHLIKTRGQQVTLRCSSQSGHNTVSWYQQALGQGPQFIFQYYREEENGRGNFPPRFSGLQFPNYSSELNVNALELDDSALYLCASSLIDSQETQYFGPGTRLLVL.